These T cell receptor beta chains were read from a single sample in a study of cytomegalovirus exposure and HLA in healthy donors. Repertoires were generated with immunoSEQ multiplex PCR, while TCRdb's copy carries only in-frame clones and drops some. The sample includes about 130,000 clones, around 73% seen only once; the top ten take 9.5% to 13%. Sequenced: PBMCs. The source is a man aged 25 to 40 in good health and CMV-seropositive. Each CDR3 is given with its conserved first and last residue. Fields, in order: V gene, J gene, D gene, clone size, CDR3 DNA, CDR3 protein. D genes are given only for firm matches. Size values are once, few and many counts, or a class for expanded clones, and some rows have none.

V: TRBV10-3; J: TRBJ2-1; D: TRBD2; size: .; DNA: TGTGCCATCAGCGGACTAGCGGGAGTATTCAATGAGCAGTTCTTC; CDR3: CAISGLAGVFNEQFF
V: TRBV7-9; J: TRBJ2-7; D: TRBD2; size: .; DNA: TGTGCCAGCAGCCTCGGGACTAGCAGGAGTTTACAGTACTTC; CDR3: CASSLGTSRSLQYF
V: TRBV5-6; J: TRBJ1-1; D: TRBD1; size: .; DNA: TGTGCCAGCTTACGGGACAGGGAATTGGTGAACACTGAAGCTTTCTTT; CDR3: CASLRDRELVNTEAFF
V: TRBV6-6; J: TRBJ2-1; D: TRBD1; size: once; DNA: TGTGCCAGCAGTTCTCTTGGGACAGGGATCCACAATGAGCAGTTCTTC; CDR3: CASSSLGTGIHNEQFF
V: TRBV4-3; J: TRBJ2-1; D: .; size: .; DNA: TGCGCCAGCAGCCAAGATGGGAGTGAGGTCTACAATGAGCAGTTCTTC; CDR3: CASSQDGSEVYNEQFF
V: TRBV6-1; J: TRBJ2-7; D: TRBD2; size: few; DNA: TGTGCCAGCAGTGAACCCGGGACTAGCGGACTCTACGAGCAGTACTTC; CDR3: CASSEPGTSGLYEQYF
V: TRBV7-2; J: TRBJ1-2; D: TRBD1; size: .; DNA: TGTGCCAGCAGCTCGGACAGGGGGTGGGTTGGCTACACCTTC; CDR3: CASSSDRGWVGYTF
V: TRBV29-1; J: TRBJ2-5; D: .; size: few; DNA: TGCAGCGCCAAACGGCAGGGCTACCAAGAGACCCAGTACTTC; CDR3: CSAKRQGYQETQYF
V: TRBV11-2; J: TRBJ2-5; D: TRBD2; size: few; DNA: TGTGCCAGCAGCTTGACTAGCGGGAGGGTGAAGACCCAGTACTTC; CDR3: CASSLTSGRVKTQYF
V: TRBV7-9; J: TRBJ2-7; D: TRBD1; size: .; DNA: TGTGCCAGCAGCACCCACGATAGACAGGGGGTGCGGGCCGAGCAGTACTTC; CDR3: CASSTHDRQGVRAEQYF
V: TRBV10-1; J: TRBJ1-1; D: .; size: .; DNA: TGCGCCAGCAGCTCACAGGGTGGCACTGAAGCTTTCTTT; CDR3: CASSSQGGTEAFF
V: TRBV29-1; J: TRBJ2-3; D: .; size: .; DNA: TGCAGCGTTGATATGGAGGTGGGCACAGATACGCAGTATTTT; CDR3: CSVDMEVGTDTQYF
V: TRBV27; J: TRBJ2-1; D: TRBD2; size: once; DNA: TGTGCCAGCACCTTACTAGCGGGAGACCCCCATGAGCAGTTCTTC; CDR3: CASTLLAGDPHEQFF
V: TRBV4-3; J: TRBJ2-1; D: TRBD2; size: once; DNA: TGCGCCAGCAGCCTAAGACTAGCGGGAGGGACCTACAATGAGCAGTTCTTC; CDR3: CASSLRLAGGTYNEQFF
V: TRBV6-6; J: TRBJ1-2; D: TRBD1; size: .; DNA: TGTGCCAGCAGGACGGACAGGGACCACTATGGCTACACCTTC; CDR3: CASRTDRDHYGYTF